The T cell receptor beta chain under discussion was sequenced for a study of T cells after yellow fever vaccination. General study points: There was a small share of clonotypes that showed up in both the CD4 and CD8 compartments. Within FACS-sorted repertoires, abundant clonotypes contaminating from the bulk population could be present. Post-booster repertoires contained most primary-vaccination clones again (roughly 95% CD4, 85% to 90% CD8). Though it reached lower strength, the secondary response hit its peak faster, day 5 versus 15.

One entry per CDR3 protein results from TCRdb running MiXCR on the 5' RACE reads. The table has over 65,000 distinct CDR3 sequences, about an eighth seen once. The germline V and J ends were trimmed by 0 bases and 1 base, with 6 bases remaining between them. The CDR3 runs 14 residues. The germline V gene has CDR1 LNHNV and CDR2 YYDKDF (reference sequence). The TCR originated in a man younger than 30 who received the YFV17D yellow fever vaccine. Sequenced here: CD8+ T cells not binding an NS4B(214-222) dextramer, sorted from PBMCs, sampled approximately 22 days after the first yellow fever vaccination. The chain is built from TRBV15 and TRBJ1-1; maybe TRBD1 (5 bases). The CDR3 DNA is TGTGCCACCAGCAGAGACAGGGCGAACACTGAAGCTTTCTTT. This sequence encodes CATSRDRANTEAFF.